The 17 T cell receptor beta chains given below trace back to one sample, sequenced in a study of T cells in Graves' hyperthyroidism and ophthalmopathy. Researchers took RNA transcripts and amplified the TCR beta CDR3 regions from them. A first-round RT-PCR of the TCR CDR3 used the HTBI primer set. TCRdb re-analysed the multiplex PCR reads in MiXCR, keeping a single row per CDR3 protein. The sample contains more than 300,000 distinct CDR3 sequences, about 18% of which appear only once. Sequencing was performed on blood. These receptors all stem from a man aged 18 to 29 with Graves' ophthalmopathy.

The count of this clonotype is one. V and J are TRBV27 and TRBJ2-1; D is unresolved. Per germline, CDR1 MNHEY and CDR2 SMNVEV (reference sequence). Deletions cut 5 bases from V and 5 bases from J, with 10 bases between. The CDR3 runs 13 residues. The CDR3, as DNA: TGTGCCAGCAGTGGTATCCCGGACAATGAGCAGTTCTTC. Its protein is CASSGIPDNEQFF.

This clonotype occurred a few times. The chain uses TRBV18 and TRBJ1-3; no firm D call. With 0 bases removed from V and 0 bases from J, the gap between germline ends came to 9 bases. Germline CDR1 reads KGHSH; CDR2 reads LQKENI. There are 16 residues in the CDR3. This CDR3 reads CASSPPLPISGNTIYF. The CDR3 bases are TGTGCCAGCTCACCACCATTGCCGATCTCTGGAAACACCATATATTTT. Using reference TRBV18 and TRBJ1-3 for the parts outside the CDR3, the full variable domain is NAGVMQNPRHLVRRRGQEARLRCSPMKGHSHVYWYRQLPEEGLKFMVYLQKENIIDESGMPKERFSAEFPKEGPSILRIQQVVRGDSAAYFCASSPPLPISGNTIYFGEGSWLTVV.

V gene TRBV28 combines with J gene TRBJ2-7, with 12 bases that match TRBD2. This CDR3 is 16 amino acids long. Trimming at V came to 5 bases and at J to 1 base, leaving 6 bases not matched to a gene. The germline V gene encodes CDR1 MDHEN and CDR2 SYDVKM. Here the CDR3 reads CASSAPGLAGSYEQYF. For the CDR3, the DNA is TGTGCCAGCAGTGCTCCGGGACTAGCGGGTTCCTACGAGCAGTACTTC.

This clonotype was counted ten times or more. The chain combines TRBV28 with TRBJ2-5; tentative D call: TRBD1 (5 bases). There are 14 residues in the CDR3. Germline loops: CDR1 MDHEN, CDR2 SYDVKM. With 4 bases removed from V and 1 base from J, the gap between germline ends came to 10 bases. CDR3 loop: CASSYLDSQETQYF. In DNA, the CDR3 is TGTGCCAGCAGTTACCTCGACAGCCAAGAGACCCAGTACTTC.

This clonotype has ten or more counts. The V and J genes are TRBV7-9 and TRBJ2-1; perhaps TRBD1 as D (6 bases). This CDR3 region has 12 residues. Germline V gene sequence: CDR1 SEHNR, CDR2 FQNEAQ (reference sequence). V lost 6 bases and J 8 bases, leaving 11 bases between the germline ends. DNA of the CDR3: TGTGCCAGCAGAGAACAGGGTTATGAGCAGTTCTTC. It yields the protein CASREQGYEQFF.

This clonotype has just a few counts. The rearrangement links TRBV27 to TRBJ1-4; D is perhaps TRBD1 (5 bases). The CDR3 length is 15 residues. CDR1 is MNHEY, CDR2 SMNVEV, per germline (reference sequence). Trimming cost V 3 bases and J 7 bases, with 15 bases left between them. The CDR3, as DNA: TGTGCCAGCAGTTTCGTTGGGGCCGTCGGTGAAAAACTGTTTTTT. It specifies CASSFVGAVGEKLFF.

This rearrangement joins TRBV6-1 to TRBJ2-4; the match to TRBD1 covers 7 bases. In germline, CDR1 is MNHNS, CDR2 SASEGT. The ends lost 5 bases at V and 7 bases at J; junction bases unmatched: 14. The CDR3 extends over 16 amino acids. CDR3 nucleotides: TGTGCCAGCAGTTCTCTCATAGACAGGGATAGGAACATTCAGTACTTC. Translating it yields CASSSLIDRDRNIQYF.

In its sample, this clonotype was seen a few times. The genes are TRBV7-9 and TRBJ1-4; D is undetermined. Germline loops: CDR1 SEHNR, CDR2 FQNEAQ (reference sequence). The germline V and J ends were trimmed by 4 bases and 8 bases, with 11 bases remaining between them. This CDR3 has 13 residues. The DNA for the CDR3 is TGTGCCAGCAGCTCCTCCGCTGGGGAAAAACTGTTTTTT. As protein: CASSSSAGEKLFF.

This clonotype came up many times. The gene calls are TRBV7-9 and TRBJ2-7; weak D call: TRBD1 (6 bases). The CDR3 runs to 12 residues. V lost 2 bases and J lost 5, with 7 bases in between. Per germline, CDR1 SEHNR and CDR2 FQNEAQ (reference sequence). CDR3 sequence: CASSLNRDEQYF. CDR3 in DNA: TGTGCCAGCAGCTTAAACAGGGACGAGCAGTACTTC.

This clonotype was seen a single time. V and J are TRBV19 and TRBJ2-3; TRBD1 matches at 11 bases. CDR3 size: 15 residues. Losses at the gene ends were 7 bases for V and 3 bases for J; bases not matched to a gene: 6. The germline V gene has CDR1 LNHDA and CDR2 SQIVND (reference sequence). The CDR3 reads CASIGTGGFTDTQYF. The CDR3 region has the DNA TGTGCCAGTATTGGGACAGGGGGATTTACAGATACGCAGTATTTT. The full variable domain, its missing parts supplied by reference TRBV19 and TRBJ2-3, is DGGITQSPKYLFRKEGQNVTLSCEQNLNHDAMYWYRQDPGQGLRLIYYSQIVNDFQKGDIAEGYSVSREKKESFPLTVTSAQKNPTAFYLCASIGTGGFTDTQYFGPGTRLTVL.

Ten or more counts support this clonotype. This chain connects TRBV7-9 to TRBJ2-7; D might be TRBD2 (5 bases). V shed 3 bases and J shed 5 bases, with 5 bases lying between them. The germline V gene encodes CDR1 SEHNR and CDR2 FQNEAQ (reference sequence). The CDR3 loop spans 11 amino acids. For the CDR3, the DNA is TGTGCCAGCAGCTTCGGGGACGAGCAGTACTTC. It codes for CASSFGDEQYF.

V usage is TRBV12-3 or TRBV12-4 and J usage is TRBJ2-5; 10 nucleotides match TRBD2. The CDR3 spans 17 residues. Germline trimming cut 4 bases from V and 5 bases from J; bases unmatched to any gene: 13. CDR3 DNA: TGTGCCAGCAGTTATGTTAGCGGGGGGCCCTACGCGGAGACCCAGTACTTC. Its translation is CASSYVSGGPYAETQYF.

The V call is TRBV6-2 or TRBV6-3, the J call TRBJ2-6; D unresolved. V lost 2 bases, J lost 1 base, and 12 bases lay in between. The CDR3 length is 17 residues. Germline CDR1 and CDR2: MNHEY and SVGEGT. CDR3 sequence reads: CASSYTGLGSGANVLTF. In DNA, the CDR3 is TGTGCCAGCAGTTACACCGGGTTGGGGTCTGGGGCCAACGTCCTGACTTTC.

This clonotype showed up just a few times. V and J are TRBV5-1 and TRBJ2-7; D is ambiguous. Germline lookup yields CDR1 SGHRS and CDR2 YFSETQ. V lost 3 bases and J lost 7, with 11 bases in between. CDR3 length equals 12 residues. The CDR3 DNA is TGCGCCAGCAGCTCAAGTCCGGTTGAGCAGTACTTC. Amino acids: CASSSSPVEQYF.

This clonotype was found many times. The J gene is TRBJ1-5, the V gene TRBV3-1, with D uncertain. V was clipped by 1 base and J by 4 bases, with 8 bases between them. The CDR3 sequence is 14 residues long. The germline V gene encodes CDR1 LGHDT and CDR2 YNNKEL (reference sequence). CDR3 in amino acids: CASSQGAINQPQHF. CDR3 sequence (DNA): TGTGCCAGCAGCCAAGGAGCAATTAATCAGCCCCAGCATTTT.

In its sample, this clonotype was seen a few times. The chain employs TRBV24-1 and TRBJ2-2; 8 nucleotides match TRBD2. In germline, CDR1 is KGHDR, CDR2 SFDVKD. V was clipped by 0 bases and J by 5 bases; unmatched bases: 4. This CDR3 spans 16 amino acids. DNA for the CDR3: TGTGCCACCAGTGATTTGACTAGCGGATTGACCGGGGAGCTGTTTTTT. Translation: CATSDLTSGLTGELFF.

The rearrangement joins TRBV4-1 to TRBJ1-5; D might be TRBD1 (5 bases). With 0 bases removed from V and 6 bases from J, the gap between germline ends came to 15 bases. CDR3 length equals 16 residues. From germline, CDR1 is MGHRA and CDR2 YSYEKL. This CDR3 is CASSQDHAGFGQPQHF. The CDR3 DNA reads TGCGCCAGCAGCCAAGATCATGCAGGGTTTGGTCAGCCCCAGCATTTT.